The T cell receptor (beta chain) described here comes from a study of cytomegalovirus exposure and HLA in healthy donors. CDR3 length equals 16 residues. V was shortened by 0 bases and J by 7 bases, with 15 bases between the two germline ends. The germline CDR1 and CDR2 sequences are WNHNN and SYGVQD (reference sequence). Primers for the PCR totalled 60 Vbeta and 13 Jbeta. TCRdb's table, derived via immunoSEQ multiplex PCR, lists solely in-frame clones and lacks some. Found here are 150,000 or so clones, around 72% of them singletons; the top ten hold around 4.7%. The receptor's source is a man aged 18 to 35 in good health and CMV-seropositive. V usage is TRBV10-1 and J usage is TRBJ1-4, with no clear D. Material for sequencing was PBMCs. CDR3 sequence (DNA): TGCGCCAGCAGTGAGTCGTTGGCATTTGGAGGTGAAAAACTGTTTTTT. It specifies CASSESLAFGGEKLFF.